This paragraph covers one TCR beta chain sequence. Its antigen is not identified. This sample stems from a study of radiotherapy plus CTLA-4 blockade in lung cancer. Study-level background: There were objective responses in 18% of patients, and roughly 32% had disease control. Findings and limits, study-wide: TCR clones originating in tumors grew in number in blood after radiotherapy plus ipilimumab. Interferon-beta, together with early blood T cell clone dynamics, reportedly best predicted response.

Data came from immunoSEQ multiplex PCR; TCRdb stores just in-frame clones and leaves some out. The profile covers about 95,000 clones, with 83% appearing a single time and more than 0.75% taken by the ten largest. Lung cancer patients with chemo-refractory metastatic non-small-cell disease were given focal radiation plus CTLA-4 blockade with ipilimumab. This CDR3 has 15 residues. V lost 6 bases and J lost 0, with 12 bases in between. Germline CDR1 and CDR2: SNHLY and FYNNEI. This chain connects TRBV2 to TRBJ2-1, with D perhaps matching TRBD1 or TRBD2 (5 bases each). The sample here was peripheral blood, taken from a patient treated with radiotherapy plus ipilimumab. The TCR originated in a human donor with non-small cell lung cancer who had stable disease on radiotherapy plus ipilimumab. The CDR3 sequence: CASRPPGSSYNEQFF. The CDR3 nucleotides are TGTGCCAGCAGACCCCCAGGGAGCTCCTACAATGAGCAGTTCTTC.